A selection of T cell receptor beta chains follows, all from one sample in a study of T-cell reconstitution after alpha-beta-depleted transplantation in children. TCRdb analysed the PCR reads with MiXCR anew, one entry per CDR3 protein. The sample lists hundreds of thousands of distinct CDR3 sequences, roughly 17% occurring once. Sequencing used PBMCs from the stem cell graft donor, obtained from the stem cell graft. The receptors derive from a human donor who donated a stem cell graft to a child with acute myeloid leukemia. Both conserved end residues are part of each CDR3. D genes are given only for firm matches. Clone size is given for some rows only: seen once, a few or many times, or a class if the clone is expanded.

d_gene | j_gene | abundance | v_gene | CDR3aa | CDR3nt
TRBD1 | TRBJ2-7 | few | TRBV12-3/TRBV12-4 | CASSLGRTGLEQYF | TGTGCCAGCAGTTTAGGTAGGACAGGGTTGGAGCAGTACTTC
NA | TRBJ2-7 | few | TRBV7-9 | CASSPSGASDYEQYF | TGTGCCAGCAGCCCCTCGGGGGCGTCGGATTACGAGCAGTACTTC
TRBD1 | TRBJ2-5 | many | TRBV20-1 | CSARDKFRTGETQYF | TGCAGTGCTAGAGATAAGTTTAGGACAGGGGAGACCCAGTACTTC
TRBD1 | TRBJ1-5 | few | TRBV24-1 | CATSDNRGNNQPQHF | TGTGCCACCAGTGATAACAGGGGGAACAATCAGCCCCAGCATTTT
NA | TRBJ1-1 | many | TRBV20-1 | CSARLVNTEAFF | TGCAGTGCTAGGTTGGTGAACACTGAAGCTTTCTTT
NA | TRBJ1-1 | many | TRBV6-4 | CASTDGSVNTEAFF | TGTGCCAGCACGGACGGTTCCGTGAACACTGAAGCTTTCTTT
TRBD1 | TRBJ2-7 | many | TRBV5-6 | CASSSTGASSYEQYF | TGTGCCAGCAGCTCGACAGGGGCAAGCTCCTACGAGCAGTACTTC
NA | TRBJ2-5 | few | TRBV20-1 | CSAPWGAETQYF | TGCAGTGCTCCCTGGGGGGCTGAGACCCAGTACTTC
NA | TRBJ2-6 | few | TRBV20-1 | CSARVPGAGANVLTF | TGCAGTGCTAGAGTGCCAGGGGCTGGGGCCAACGTCCTGACTTTC
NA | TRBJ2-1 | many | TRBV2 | CASSRTFGEQFF | TGTGCCAGCAGCAGGACTTTCGGGGAGCAGTTCTTC
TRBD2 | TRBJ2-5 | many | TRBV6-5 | CASSFTSGAETQYF | TGTGCCAGCAGTTTTACTAGCGGGGCAGAGACCCAGTACTTC
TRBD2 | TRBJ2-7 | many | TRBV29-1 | CSVQQAGVYEQYF | TGCAGCGTTCAGCAAGCGGGGGTCTACGAGCAGTACTTC
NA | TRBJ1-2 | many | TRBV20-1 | CSAVVGYTF | TGCAGTGCTGTCGTTGGCTACACCTTC
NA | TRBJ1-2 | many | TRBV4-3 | CASSQDAGDSYYGYTF | TGCGCCAGCAGCCAAGATGCAGGGGATAGTTACTATGGCTACACCTTC
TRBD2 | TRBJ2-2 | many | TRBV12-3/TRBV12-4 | CASNSGGTGELFF | TGTGCCAGCAATAGCGGGGGCACCGGGGAGCTGTTTTTT
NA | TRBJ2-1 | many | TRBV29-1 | CSVEHLRKNNEQFF | TGCAGCGTTGAGCACCTACGCAAGAACAATGAGCAGTTCTTC
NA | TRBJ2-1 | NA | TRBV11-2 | CASTPGSDEQFF | TGTGCCAGCACTCCAGGGAGTGATGAGCAGTTCTTC
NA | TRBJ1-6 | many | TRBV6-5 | CASSYQSRGNNSPLHF | TGTGCCAGCAGTTACCAATCAAGGGGGAATAATTCACCCCTCCACTTT
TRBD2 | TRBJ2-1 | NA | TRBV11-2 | CASTGGPGATYNEQFF | TGTGCCAGCACGGGGGGGCCTGGGGCCACATACAATGAGCAGTTCTTC
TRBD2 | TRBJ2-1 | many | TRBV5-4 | CASSLEGGGIKNEQFF | TGTGCCAGCAGCTTGGAGGGCGGGGGGATCAAGAATGAGCAGTTCTTC
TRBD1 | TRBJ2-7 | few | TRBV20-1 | CSASQMGTGLTYEQYF | TGCAGTGCTAGCCAGATGGGGACAGGGCTCACCTACGAGCAGTACTTC